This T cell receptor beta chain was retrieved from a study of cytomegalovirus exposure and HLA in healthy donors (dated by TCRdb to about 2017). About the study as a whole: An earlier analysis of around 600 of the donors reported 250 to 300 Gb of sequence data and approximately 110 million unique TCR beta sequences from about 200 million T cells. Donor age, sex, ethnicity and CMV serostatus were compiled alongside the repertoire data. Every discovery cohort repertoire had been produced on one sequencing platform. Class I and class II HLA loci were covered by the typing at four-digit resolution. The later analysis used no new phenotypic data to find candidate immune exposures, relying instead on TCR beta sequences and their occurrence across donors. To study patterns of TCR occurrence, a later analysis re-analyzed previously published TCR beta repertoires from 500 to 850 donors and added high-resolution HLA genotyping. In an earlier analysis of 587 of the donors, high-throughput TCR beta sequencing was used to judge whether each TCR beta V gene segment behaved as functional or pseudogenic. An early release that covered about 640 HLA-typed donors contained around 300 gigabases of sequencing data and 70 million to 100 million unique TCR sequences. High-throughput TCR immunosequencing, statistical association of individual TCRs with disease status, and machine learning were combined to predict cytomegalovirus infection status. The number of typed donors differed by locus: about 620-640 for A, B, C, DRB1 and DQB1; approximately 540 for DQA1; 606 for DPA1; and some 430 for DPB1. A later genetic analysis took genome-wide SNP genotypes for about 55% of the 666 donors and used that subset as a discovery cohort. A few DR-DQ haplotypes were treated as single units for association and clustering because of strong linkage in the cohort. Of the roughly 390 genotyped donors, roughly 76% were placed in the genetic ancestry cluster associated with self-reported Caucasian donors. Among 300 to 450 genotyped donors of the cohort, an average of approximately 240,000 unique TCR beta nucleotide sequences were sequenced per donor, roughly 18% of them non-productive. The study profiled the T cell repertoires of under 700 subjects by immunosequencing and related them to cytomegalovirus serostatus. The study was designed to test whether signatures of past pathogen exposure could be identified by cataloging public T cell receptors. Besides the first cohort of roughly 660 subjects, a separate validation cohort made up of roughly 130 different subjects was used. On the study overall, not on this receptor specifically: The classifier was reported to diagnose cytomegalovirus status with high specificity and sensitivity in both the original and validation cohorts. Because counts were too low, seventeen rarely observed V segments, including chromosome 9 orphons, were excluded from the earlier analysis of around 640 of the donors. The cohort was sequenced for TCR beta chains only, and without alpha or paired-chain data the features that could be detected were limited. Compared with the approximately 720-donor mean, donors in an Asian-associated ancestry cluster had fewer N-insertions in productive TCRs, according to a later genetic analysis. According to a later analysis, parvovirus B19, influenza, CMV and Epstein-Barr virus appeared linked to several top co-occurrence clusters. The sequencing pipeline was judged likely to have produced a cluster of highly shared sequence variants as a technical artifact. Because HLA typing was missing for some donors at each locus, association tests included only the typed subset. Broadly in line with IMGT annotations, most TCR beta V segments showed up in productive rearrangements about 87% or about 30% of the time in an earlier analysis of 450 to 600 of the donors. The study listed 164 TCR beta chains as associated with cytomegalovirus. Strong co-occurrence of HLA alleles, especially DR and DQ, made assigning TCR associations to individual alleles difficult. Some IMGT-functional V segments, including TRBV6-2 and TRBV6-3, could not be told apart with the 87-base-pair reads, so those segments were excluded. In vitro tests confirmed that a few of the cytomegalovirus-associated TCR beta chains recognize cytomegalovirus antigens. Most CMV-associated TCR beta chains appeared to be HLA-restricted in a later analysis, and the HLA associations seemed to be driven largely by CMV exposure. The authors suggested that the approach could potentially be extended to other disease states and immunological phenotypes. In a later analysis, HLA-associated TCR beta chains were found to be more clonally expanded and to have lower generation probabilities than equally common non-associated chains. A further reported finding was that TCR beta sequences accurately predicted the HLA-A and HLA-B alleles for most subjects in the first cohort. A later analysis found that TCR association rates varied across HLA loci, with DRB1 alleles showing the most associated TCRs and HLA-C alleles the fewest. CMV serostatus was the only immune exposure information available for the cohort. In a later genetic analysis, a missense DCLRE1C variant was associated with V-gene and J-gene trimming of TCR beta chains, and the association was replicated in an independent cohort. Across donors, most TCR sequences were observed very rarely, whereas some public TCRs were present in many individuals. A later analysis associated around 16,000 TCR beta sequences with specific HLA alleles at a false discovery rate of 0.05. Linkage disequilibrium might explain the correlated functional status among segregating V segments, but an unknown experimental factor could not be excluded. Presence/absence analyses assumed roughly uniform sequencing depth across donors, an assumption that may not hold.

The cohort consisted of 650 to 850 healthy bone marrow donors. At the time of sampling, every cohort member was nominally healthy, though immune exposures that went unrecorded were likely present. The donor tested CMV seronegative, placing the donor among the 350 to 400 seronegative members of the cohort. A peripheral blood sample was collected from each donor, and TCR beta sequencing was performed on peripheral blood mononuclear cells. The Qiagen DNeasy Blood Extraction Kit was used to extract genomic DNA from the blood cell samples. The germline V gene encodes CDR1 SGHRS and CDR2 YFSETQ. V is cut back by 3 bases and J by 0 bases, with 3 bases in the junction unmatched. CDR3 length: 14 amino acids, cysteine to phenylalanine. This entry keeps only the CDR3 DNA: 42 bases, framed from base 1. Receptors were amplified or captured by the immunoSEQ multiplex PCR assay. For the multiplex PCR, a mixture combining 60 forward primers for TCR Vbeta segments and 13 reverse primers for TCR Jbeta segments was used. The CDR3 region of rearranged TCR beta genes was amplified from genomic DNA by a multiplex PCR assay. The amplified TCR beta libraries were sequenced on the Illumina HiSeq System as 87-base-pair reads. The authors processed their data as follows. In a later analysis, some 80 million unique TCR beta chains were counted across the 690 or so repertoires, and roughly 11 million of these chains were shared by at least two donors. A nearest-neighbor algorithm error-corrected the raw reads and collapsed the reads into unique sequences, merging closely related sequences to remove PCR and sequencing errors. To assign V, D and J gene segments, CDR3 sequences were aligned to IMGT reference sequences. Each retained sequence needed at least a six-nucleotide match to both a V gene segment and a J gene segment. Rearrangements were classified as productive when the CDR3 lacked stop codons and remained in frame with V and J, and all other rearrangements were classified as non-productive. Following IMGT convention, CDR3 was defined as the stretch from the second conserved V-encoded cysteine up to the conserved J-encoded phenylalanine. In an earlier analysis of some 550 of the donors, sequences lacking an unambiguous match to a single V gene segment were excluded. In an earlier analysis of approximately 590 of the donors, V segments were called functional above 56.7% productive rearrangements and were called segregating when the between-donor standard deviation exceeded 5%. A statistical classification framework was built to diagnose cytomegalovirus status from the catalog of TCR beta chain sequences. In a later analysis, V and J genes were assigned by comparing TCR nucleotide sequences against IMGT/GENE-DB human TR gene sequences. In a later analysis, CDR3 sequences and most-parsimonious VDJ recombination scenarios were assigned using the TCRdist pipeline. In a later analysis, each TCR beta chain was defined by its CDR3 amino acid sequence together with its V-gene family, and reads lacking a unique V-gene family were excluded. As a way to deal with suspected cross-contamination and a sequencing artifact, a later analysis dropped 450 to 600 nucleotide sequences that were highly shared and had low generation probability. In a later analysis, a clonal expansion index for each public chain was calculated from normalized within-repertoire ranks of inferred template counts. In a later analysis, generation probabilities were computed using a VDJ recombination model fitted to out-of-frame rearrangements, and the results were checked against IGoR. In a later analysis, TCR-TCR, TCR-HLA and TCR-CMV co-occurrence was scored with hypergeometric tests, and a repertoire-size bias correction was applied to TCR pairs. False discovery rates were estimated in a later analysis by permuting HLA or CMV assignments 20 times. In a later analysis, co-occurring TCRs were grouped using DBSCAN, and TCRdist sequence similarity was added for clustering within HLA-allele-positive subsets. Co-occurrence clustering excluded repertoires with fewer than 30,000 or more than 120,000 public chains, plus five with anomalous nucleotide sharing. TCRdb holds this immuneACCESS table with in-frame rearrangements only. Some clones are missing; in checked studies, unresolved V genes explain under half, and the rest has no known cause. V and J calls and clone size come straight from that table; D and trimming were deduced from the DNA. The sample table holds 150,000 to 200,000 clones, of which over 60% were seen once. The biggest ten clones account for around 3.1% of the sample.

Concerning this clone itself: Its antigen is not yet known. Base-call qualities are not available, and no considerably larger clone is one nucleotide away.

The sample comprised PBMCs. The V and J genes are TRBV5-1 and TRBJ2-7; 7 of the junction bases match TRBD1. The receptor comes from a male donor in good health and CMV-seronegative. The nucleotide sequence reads TGCGCCAGCAGCTCCGGGACAGACTCCTACGAGCAGTACTTC. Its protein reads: CASSSGTDSYEQYF.